The 27 T cell receptor beta chains given below trace back to one sample, sequenced in a study of spatial heterogeneity in lung cancer. TCRdb redid the calling of the 5' RACE reads with MiXCR, one entry per CDR3 protein. The sample records about 8,100 distinct CDR3 sequences, 5% to 6% being singletons. These receptors have no identified antigens. Study results and caveats: Tumoral mutation counts were tracked by counts of expanded intratumoral alpha and beta TCRs.

Sample time point: sample taken at primary tumor resection. This sample comprised lung tumor tissue, obtained at surgery. The receptors originated from a male donor with early-stage non-small cell lung cancer.

This clonotype has just a few counts. The V call is TRBV28, the J call TRBJ2-7, with a weak D call TRBD2 (7 bases). CDR1 is MDHEN and CDR2 is SYDVKM in the germline V gene. The V and J ends lost 1 base and 5 bases respectively, with 12 bases between them. This CDR3 contains 14 residues. CDR3 nucleotide sequence: TGTGCCAGCAGTTTATTCGGGGGGCCCCACGAGCAGTACTTC. It yields the protein CASSLFGGPHEQYF. Full variable domain (outside the CDR3, taken from reference TRBV28 and TRBJ2-7): DVKVTQSSRYLVKRTGEKVFLECVQDMDHENMFWYRQDPGLGLRLIYFSYDVKMKEKGDIPEGYSVSREKKERFSLILESASTNQTSMYLCASSLFGGPHEQYFGPGTRLTVT.

This clonotype has a count of ten or more. J is TRBJ2-5 and V is TRBV5-1, with D perhaps matching TRBD1 (5 bases). Germline V gives CDR1 SGHRS, CDR2 YFSETQ. This CDR3 comprises 14 residues. V lost 3 bases to trimming and J lost 0 bases, with 9 bases between them. The CDR3 loop is CASSSDMYQETQYF. The DNA for the CDR3 is TGCGCCAGCAGCTCGGACATGTACCAAGAGACCCAGTACTTC. The full variable domain, rest sourced from reference TRBV5-1 and TRBJ2-5, is KAGVTQTPRYLIKTRGQQVTLSCSPISGHRSVSWYQQTPGQGLQFLFEYFSETQRNKGNFPGRFSGRQFSNSRSEMNVSTLELGDSALYLCASSSDMYQETQYFGPGTRLLVL.

Only a few counts were recorded for this clonotype. J is TRBJ2-3 and V is TRBV20-1; D might be TRBD1 (5 bases). Between the trimmed V and J ends, which lost 1 base and 4 bases, there was a span of 15 bases. This CDR3 region has 15 residues. Germline CDR1 reads DFQATT; CDR2 reads SNEGSKA (reference sequence). The CDR3 reads CSARAAGPLADTQYF. The CDR3 coding sequence is TGCAGTGCTAGAGCGGCAGGGCCCCTAGCAGATACGCAGTATTTT.

This clonotype has only a few counts. The chain recombines TRBV15 with TRBJ1-2; D call uncertain. Germline V gives CDR1 LNHNV, CDR2 YYDKDF (reference sequence). With 0 bases removed from V and 7 bases from J, the gap between germline ends came to 12 bases. The CDR3 is 14 amino acids. The CDR3: CATSRERRARGYTF. CDR3 DNA: TGTGCCACCAGCAGAGAACGTCGGGCGCGTGGCTACACCTTC.

Many counts were recorded for this clonotype. The rearrangement links TRBV3-1 to TRBJ2-1, with D tentatively TRBD1 or TRBD2 (5 bases each). This CDR3 spans 12 amino acids. V lost 1 base, J lost 9 bases, and 7 bases lay in between. Germline CDR1 reads LGHDT; CDR2 reads YNNKEL (reference sequence). The CDR3 region is CASSQAGTEQFF. The CDR3 DNA reads as TGTGCCAGCAGCCAAGCCGGGACTGAGCAGTTCTTC.

This rearrangement joins TRBV9 to TRBJ2-1; either TRBD1 or TRBD2 may fit D (5 bases each). Per germline, CDR1 SGDLS and CDR2 YYNGEE. The CDR3 sequence is 15 residues long. The V gene lost 0 bases and the J gene lost 9 bases, with 16 bases spanning the gap. The CDR3 sequence is CASSVGAGSGAEQFF. CDR3 nucleotide sequence: TGTGCCAGCAGCGTAGGCGCAGGGAGTGGCGCTGAGCAGTTCTTC.

This clonotype has a count of ten or more. This rearrangement joins TRBV28 to TRBJ1-5; D is uncertain. The CDR3 sequence is 12 residues long. Germline V CDR1 and CDR2: MDHEN, SYDVKM. Trimming stripped 6 bases from V and 3 bases from J, with 6 bases between. The CDR3 bases are TGTGCCAGCAGGGGGTCCAATCAGCCCCAGCATTTT. Amino acid sequence: CASRGSNQPQHF.

This clonotype was counted between two and nine times. CDR3: CASSLSATDTQYF. CDR3 DNA: TGTGCCAGCAGCTTGTCCGCTACCGATACGCAGTATTTT. V gene TRBV11-3 combines with J gene TRBJ2-3; D not resolved. Germline loops: CDR1 SGHNT, CDR2 YENEEA. V dropped 3 bases and J dropped 6 bases, with 10 bases sitting between them. The CDR3 totals 13 residues.

This clonotype was seen at least ten times. The chain employs TRBV5-4 and TRBJ1-2; D may be TRBD1 (6 bases). V lost 0 bases and J lost 7, with 13 bases in between. Germline V gives CDR1 SGHNT, CDR2 YYREEE (reference sequence). CDR3 length equals 14 residues. The CDR3 loop is CASSLGRGSSGYTF. CDR3 bases: TGTGCCAGCAGCTTGGGAAGGGGGTCCTCTGGCTACACCTTC.

This clonotype has ten or more counts. The chain joins TRBV3-1 to TRBJ2-3; maybe TRBD1 (5 bases). Trimming shortened V by 1 base and J by 3 bases, and 8 bases separated the two germline ends. The CDR3 is 14 amino acids. Germline V gene data show CDR1 as LGHDT and CDR2 as YNNKEL (reference sequence). The CDR3 DNA follows: TGTGCCAGCAGCCAAGGAGCAGGGACAGATACGCAGTATTTT. This encodes CASSQGAGTDTQYF.

Only a few counts were recorded for this clonotype. The chain uses TRBV5-1 and TRBJ2-7; D tentatively reads TRBD1 or TRBD2 (5 bases each). The CDR3 is 14 amino acids. Trimming removed 5 bases at V and 4 bases at J, with 16 bases between. The germline CDR1 and CDR2 sequences are SGHRS and YFSETQ. The chain's CDR3 is CASRDPGTRYEQYF. The CDR3 nucleotides are TGCGCCAGCAGGGATCCCGGGACGCGATACGAGCAGTACTTC.

This clonotype was detected many times. V and J are TRBV18 and TRBJ2-3, with 9 nucleotides matching TRBD2. Germline V lookup: CDR1 KGHSH, CDR2 LQKENI. The CDR3 extends over 16 amino acids. J was trimmed by 3 bases and V by 5 bases; bases with no gene match: 9. In DNA, the CDR3 is TGTGCCAGCTCAACCTTAGCGGGGGCCCTAACAGATACGCAGTATTTT. Protein: CASSTLAGALTDTQYF.

Ten or more counts support this clonotype. The chain is built from TRBV7-9 and TRBJ1-2; D is perhaps TRBD1 (6 bases). The CDR3 spans 17 residues. With 5 bases removed from V and 5 bases from J, the gap between germline ends came to 24 bases. Looked up from germline, CDR1 is SEHNR and CDR2 is FQNEAQ (reference sequence). The CDR3 DNA follows: TGTGCCAGCAGCCTGGAAGGCCCGTCCGGGACACTTTATGGCTACACCTTC. It encodes CASSLEGPSGTLYGYTF. The full variable domain, rest sourced from reference TRBV7-9 and TRBJ1-2, is DTGVSQNPRHKITKRGQNVTFRCDPISEHNRLYWYRQTLGQGPEFLTYFQNEAQLEKSRLLSDRFSAERPKGSFSTLEIQRTEQGDSAMYLCASSLEGPSGTLYGYTFGSGTRLTVV.

This clonotype showed up many times. The chain combines TRBV19 with TRBJ2-3, with D tentatively TRBD1 (6 bases). Germline V CDR1 and CDR2: LNHDA, SQIVND (reference sequence). This CDR3 is built from 15 residues. Trimming pared 6 bases from V and 3 bases from J, leaving 16 bases between. The chain's CDR3 is CASRLGQQGTDTQYF. The DNA of the CDR3 is TGTGCCAGTAGGTTAGGACAGCAGGGGACAGATACGCAGTATTTT.

This clonotype was seen ten or more times. The chain employs TRBV6-5 and TRBJ2-6, with 7 bases fitting TRBD2. Per germline, CDR1 MNHEY and CDR2 SVGAGI. CDR3 length equals 19 residues. The J segment lost 4 bases and the V segment lost 2 bases, leaving 14 bases of the junction unmatched. CDR3 sequence (DNA): TGTGCCAGCAGTTACCGAGGGCCCGGGGGGTCGGGAGGGGCCAACGTCCTGACTTTC. It is translated as CASSYRGPGGSGGANVLTF.

This clonotype was seen at least ten times. The CDR3 loop is CASSREGSGTDTQYF. DNA of the CDR3: TGCGCCAGCAGCCGAGAGGGGAGTGGGACAGATACGCAGTATTTT. The chain is built from TRBV4-3 and TRBJ2-3, with D tentatively TRBD1 or TRBD2 (5 bases each). CDR1 is LGHNA and CDR2 is YSLEER in the germline V gene. The CDR3 runs 15 residues. Trimming removed 4 bases from V and 3 bases from J, with 14 bases in between.

This clonotype was seen a few times. The chain carries TRBV6-2 or TRBV6-3 and TRBJ2-5, with TRBD1 identical over 11 bases. The J segment lost 4 bases and the V segment lost 6 bases, leaving 4 bases of the junction unmatched. The CDR3 is 14 residues long. Germline loops: CDR1 MNHEY, CDR2 SVGEGT. CDR3 sequence: CASRTGTGGETQYF. In DNA, the CDR3 is TGTGCCAGCAGGACCGGGACAGGGGGAGAGACCCAGTACTTC.

This clonotype occurred many times. The chain links TRBV20-1 to TRBJ2-7, with unresolved D. CDR1 is DFQATT, CDR2 SNEGSKA, per germline (reference sequence). This CDR3 region has 13 residues. V gave up 1 base and J gave up 0 bases, with 7 bases separating them. CDR3 coding DNA: TGCAGTGCTAGAGGAGCGCTCTCCTACGAGCAGTACTTC. It yields the protein CSARGALSYEQYF.

The sample holds many counts of this clonotype. CDR3 amino acids: CASSLEGQGYSPLHF. Written as DNA, the CDR3 is TGCGCCAGCAGCTTGGAGGGACAGGGGTATTCACCCCTCCACTTT. The chain combines TRBV5-1 with TRBJ1-6; 10 bases fit TRBD1. V was pared by 0 bases and J by 8 bases, with 2 bases of the junction left unmatched. The CDR3 runs to 15 residues. Germline assignment: CDR1 SGHRS and CDR2 YFSETQ.

The sample holds many counts of this clonotype. The chain combines TRBV19 with TRBJ1-2; D possibly corresponds to TRBD1 (5 bases). Per the germline V gene, CDR1 is LNHDA and CDR2 is SQIVND (reference sequence). The CDR3 length is 13 residues. The ends were cut back, 4 bases at V and 3 bases at J, with 9 bases in the middle. The CDR3 DNA sequence: TGTGCCAGTAGTACAGGGTTCGACTATGGCTACACCTTC. It encodes CASSTGFDYGYTF.

This clonotype is classed as medium-sized (0.01 to 0.1%). The J gene is TRBJ1-5, the V gene TRBV2, with D unclear. Germline CDR1 is SNHLY and CDR2 is FYNNEI. The length of the CDR3 is 14 residues. V was shortened by 7 bases and J by 4 bases, with 14 bases between the two germline ends. CDR3 DNA sequence: TGTGCCAGCACCCAAGTCTCACAGAATCAGCCCCAGCATTTT. Protein: CASTQVSQNQPQHF.

This clonotype was recorded many times. The J gene is TRBJ2-2, the V gene TRBV2; 7 bases map to TRBD2. The CDR3 sequence is 16 residues long. V dropped 2 bases and J dropped 1; count of bases not matched to a gene: 4. The germline CDR1 and CDR2 sequences are SNHLY and FYNNEI. CDR3 in DNA: TGTGCCAGCAGTGAACAGGTAGCGGGGAACACCGGGGAGCTGTTTTTT. Translated, it gives CASSEQVAGNTGELFF. The variable domain in full, with the rest retrieved from reference TRBV2 and TRBJ2-2, is EPEVTQTPSHQVTQMGQEVILRCVPISNHLYFYWYRQILGQKVEFLVSFYNNEISEKSEIFDDQFSVERPDGSNFTLKIRSTKLEDSAMYFCASSEQVAGNTGELFFGEGSRLTVL.

This clonotype appeared a few times. The chain employs TRBV6-2 or TRBV6-3 and TRBJ1-1; D may be TRBD1 (5 bases). Per the germline V gene, CDR1 is MNHEY and CDR2 is SVGEGT. Deletions cut 6 bases from V and 1 base from J, with 15 bases between. This CDR3 has 15 amino acids. Written as DNA, the CDR3 is TGTGCCAGCAGACTCGCCCTCGGGGCGAACACTGAAGCTTTCTTT. This codes for CASRLALGANTEAFF.

There are many counts of this clonotype. The chain joins TRBV29-1 to TRBJ1-1; possibly TRBD1 for D (6 bases). Trimming took off 5 bases at V and 3 bases at J, with 7 bases between the two ends. CDR1 and CDR2 (germline): SQVTM, ANQGSEA. This CDR3 contains 11 residues. DNA for the CDR3: TGCAGCGTTAGGACAGACACTGAAGCTTTCTTT. It specifies CSVRTDTEAFF.

This clonotype was counted ten times or more. The chain joins TRBV7-8 to TRBJ2-3; D remains ambiguous. This CDR3 comprises 13 residues. Per the germline V gene, CDR1 is SGHVS and CDR2 is FQNEAQ. V was pared by 4 bases and J by 2 bases, with 7 bases between. The CDR3 spells CASSYVLTDTQYF. The CDR3, as DNA: TGTGCCAGCAGCTACGTCCTCACAGATACGCAGTATTTT.

This clonotype was seen only a few times. The CDR3 nucleotides read TGTGCCAGCAGTTACGGGAGTAACACTGAAGCTTTCTTT. Translation: CASSYGSNTEAFF. The genes are TRBV6-5 and TRBJ1-1, with unresolved D. Per the germline V gene, CDR1 is MNHEY and CDR2 is SVGAGI. The germline V and J ends were trimmed by 2 bases and 2 bases, with 6 bases remaining between them. The CDR3 is made up of 13 amino acids.

This clonotype was observed at least ten times. The J gene is TRBJ2-5, the V gene TRBV7-2, with TRBD2 matching over 10 bases. Germline CDR1 is SGHTA and CDR2 is FQGNSA. This CDR3 contains 15 residues. The V and J ends lost 2 bases and 1 base, in that order; junction bases with no gene match: 1. CDR3 bases: TGTGCCAGCAGCTTAACTAGCGGGGCCCAAGAGACCCAGTACTTC. It codes for CASSLTSGAQETQYF.